This TCR beta chain is from a study of OX40 agonist ivuxolimab in advanced cancers. Overall study results and limits: More expanded clones were seen, on average, in CD8+ T cells than in CD4+.

Trimming took 0 bases from V and 0 from J, leaving 9 bases between them. The CDR3 extends over 15 amino acids. Germline V gene lookup returns CDR1 SGHRS and CDR2 YFSETQ. Only one count was recorded for this clone. As yet, its antigen is unknown. The protocol was immunoSEQ multiplex PCR, while the TCRdb copy is restricted to in-frame clones and leaves out a portion. The table includes 77,000 or so clones, 92% detected once. This TCR was recovered from an adult with an advanced solid tumor such as melanoma, head and neck, liver or kidney cancer. The chain links TRBV5-1 to TRBJ1-2; D is unclear. Material: CD4+ or CD8+ T cells sorted from blood, obtained in a trial of the OX40 agonist ivuxolimab. CDR3 region: CASSLGLVPNYGYTF. In DNA, the CDR3 is TGCGCCAGCAGCTTGGGACTCGTCCCTAACTATGGCTACACCTTC.